This T cell receptor beta chain was identified in a study of blood T cells in healthy people across ages. The use of a sample-barcoded 5' primer and a J-beta primer mix characterized a second PCR of about 6 to 11 cycles. TCRdb reanalysed the 5' RACE reads using MiXCR and keeps one entry per CDR3 protein. The data hold approximately 800,000 distinct CDR3 sequences, with roughly 40% observed a single time. Samples had at least 7 million PBMCs isolated from them. V was clipped by 4 bases and J by 1 base, with 10 bases between them. CDR3 length: 14 residues. Germline values: CDR1 SGHDN, CDR2 FVKESK. Study outcomes and limitations: Estimated diversity that came from one million T cells was considered an underestimate. Without sorted subsets, naive and antigen-experienced compartments could not be conclusively compared.

Of note for this clonotype: Its antigen is not known.

Sequenced material: blood. The sequence came from a man aged 18 to 29 in good health. The chain couples TRBV14 to TRBJ2-5; D is unresolved. CDR3 in amino acids: CASSPSRSQETQYF. The CDR3 DNA follows: TGTGCCAGCAGCCCCTCGAGGAGCCAAGAGACCCAGTACTTC. The entire variable domain, with the rest obtained from reference TRBV14 and TRBJ2-5, is as follows: EAGVTQFPSHSVIEKGQTVTLRCDPISGHDNLYWYRRVMGKEIKFLLHFVKESKQDESGMPNNRFLAERTGGTYSTLKVQPAELEDSGVYFCASSPSRSQETQYFGPGTRLLVL.